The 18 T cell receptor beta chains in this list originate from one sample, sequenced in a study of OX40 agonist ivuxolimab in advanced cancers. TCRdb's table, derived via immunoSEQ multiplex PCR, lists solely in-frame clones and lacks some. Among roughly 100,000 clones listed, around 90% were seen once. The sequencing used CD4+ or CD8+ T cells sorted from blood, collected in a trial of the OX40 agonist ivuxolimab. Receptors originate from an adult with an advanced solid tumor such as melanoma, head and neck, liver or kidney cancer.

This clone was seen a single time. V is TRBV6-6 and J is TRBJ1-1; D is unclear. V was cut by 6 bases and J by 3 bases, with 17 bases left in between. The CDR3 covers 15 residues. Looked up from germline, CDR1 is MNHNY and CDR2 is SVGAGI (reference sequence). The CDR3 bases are TGTGCCAGCAGCCTTTTGGGCAGGACGGACACTGAAGCTTTCTTT. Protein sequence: CASSLLGRTDTEAFF.

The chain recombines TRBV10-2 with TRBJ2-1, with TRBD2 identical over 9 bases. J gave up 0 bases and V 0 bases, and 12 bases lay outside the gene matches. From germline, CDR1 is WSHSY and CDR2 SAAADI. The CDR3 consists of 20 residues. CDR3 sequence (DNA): TGCGCCAGCAGTGAGTCCCCAGCGGGGGGTCGCCTAAGCTCCTACAATGAGCAGTTCTTC. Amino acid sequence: CASSESPAGGRLSSYNEQFF.

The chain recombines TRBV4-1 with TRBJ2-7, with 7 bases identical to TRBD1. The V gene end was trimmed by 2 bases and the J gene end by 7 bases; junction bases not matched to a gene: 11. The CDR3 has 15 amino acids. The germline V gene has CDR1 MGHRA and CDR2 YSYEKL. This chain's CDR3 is CASSQNPQGLGEQYF. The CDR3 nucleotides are TGCGCCAGCAGCCAAAACCCACAGGGGTTGGGAGAGCAGTACTTC.

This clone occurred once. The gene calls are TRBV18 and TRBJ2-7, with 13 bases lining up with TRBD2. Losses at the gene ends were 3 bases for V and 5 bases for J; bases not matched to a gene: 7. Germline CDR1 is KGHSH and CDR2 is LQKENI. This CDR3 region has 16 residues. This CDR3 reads CASSPPGLAGTHEQYF. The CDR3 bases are TGTGCCAGCTCACCGCCGGGACTAGCGGGGACGCACGAGCAGTACTTC.

The CDR3 DNA reads as TGTGCCAGCAGCTTAACTAGCGGGGGTATCTATGAGCAGTTCTTC. Encoded protein: CASSLTSGGIYEQFF. The chain couples TRBV7-6 to TRBJ2-1; TRBD2 agrees at 11 bases. This CDR3 contains 15 residues. The V and J ends lost 2 bases and 8 bases, in that order; junction bases with no gene match: 5. Germline V gene sequence: CDR1 SGHVS, CDR2 FNYEAQ.

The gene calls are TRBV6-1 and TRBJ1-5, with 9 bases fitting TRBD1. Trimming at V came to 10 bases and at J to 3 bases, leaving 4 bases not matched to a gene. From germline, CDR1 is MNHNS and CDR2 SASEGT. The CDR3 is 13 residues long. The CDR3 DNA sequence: TGTGCCATCCGGGACAGGGTCAATCAGCCCCAGCATTTT. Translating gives CAIRDRVNQPQHF.

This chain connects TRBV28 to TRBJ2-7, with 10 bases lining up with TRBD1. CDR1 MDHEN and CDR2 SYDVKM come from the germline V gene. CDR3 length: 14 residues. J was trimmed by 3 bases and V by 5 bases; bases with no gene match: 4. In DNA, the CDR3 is TGTGCCAGCAGTGGGCGGGACAGGGGCTACGAGCAGTACTTC. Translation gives CASSGRDRGYEQYF.

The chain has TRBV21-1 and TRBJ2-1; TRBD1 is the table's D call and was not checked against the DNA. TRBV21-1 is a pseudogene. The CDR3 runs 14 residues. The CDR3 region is CASSSEPGFNEQFF. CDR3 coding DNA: TGTGCCAGCAGCTCCGAACCAGGGTTCAATGAGCAGTTCTTC.

The DNA of the CDR3 is TGCGCCAGCAGCTACGGACAGGGGAACAGTGAAAAACTGTTTTTT. Translation: CASSYGQGNSEKLFF. This chain connects TRBV5-1 to TRBJ1-4, with 9 nucleotides matching TRBD1. This CDR3 comprises 15 residues. The V gene's germline CDR1 is SGHRS and CDR2 YFSETQ. V trimming: 3 bases; J trimming: 7 bases; junction bases outside the gene matches: 7.

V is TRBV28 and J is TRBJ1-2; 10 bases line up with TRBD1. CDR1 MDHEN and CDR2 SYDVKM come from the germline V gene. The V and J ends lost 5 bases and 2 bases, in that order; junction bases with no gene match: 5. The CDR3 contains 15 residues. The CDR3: CASSPAGQGNYGYTF. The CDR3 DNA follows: TGTGCCAGCAGTCCGGCGGGACAGGGGAACTATGGCTACACCTTC.

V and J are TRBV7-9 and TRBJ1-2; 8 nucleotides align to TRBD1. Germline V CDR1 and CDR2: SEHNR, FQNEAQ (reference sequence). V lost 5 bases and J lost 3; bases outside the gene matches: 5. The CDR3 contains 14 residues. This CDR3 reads CASSKETGDYGYTF. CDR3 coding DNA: TGTGCCAGCAGCAAGGAGACAGGGGACTATGGCTACACCTTC.

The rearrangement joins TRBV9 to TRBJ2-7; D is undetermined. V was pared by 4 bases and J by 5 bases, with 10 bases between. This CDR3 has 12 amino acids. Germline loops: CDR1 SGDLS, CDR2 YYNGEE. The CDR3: CASSPGSDEQYF. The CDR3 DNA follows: TGTGCCAGCAGCCCTGGGTCGGACGAGCAGTACTTC. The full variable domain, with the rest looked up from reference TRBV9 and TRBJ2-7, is DSGVTQTPKHLITATGQRVTLRCSPRSGDLSVYWYQQSLDQGLQFLIQYYNGEERAKGNILERFSAQQFPDLHSELNLSSLELGDSALYFCASSPGSDEQYFGPGTRLTVT.

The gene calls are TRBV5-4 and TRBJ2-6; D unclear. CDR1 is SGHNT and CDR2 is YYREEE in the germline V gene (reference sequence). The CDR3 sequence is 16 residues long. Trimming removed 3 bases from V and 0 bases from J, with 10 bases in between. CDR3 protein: CASSWARHSGANVLTF. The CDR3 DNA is TGTGCCAGCAGCTGGGCTAGGCACTCTGGGGCCAACGTCCTGACTTTC.

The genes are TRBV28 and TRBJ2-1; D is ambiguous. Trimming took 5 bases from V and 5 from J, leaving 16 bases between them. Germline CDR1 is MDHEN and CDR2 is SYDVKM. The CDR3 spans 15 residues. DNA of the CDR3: TGTGCCAGCAGTCCCGGGCTACGCCTCCACAATGAGCAGTTCTTC. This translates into CASSPGLRLHNEQFF.

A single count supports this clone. The CDR3 loop reads CASSYPGSYEQYF. For the CDR3, the DNA is TGTGCCAGCAGTTATCCGGGATCCTACGAGCAGTACTTC. The chain recombines TRBV25-1 with TRBJ2-7; a weak D match, TRBD2 (5 bases). There are 13 residues in the CDR3. Germline V lookup: CDR1 MGHDK, CDR2 SYGVNS. Trimming shortened V by 5 bases and J by 1 base, and 9 bases separated the two germline ends.

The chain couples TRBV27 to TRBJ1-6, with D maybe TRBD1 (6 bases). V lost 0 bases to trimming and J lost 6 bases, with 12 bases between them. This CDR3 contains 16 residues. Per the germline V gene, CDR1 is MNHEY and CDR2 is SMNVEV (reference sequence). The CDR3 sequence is CASSLSGTTSNSPLHF. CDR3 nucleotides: TGTGCCAGCAGTTTATCTGGGACAACGTCTAATTCACCCCTCCACTTT.

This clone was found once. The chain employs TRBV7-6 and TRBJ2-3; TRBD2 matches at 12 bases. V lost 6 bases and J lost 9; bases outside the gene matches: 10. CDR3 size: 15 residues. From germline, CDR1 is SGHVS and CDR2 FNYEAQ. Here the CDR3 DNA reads TGTGCCAGCAGTCCCGGGACTAGCGGGTTGGGGACGCAGTATTTT. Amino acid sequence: CASSPGTSGLGTQYF.

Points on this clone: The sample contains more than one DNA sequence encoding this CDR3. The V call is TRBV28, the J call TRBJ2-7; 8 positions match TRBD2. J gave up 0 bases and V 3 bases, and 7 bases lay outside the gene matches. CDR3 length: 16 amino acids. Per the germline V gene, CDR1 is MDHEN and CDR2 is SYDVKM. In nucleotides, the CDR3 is TGTGCCAGCAGTTTTTCGGGGGGGGTGAGCTCCTACGAGCAGTACTTC. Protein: CASSFSGGVSSYEQYF.